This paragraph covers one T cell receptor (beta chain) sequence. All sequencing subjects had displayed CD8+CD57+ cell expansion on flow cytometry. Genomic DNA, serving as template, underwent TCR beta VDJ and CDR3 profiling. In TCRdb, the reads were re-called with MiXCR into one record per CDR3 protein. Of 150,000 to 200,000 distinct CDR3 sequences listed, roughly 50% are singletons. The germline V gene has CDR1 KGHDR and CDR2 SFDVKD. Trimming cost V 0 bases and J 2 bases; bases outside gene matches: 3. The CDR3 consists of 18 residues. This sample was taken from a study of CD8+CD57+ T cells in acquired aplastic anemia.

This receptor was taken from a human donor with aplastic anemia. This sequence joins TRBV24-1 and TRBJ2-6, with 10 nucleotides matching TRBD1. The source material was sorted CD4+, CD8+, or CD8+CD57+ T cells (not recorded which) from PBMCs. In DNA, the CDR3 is TGTGCCACCAGTGATTTGCGGGACAGGGGCACTGGGGCCAACGTCCTGACTTTC. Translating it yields CATSDLRDRGTGANVLTF.